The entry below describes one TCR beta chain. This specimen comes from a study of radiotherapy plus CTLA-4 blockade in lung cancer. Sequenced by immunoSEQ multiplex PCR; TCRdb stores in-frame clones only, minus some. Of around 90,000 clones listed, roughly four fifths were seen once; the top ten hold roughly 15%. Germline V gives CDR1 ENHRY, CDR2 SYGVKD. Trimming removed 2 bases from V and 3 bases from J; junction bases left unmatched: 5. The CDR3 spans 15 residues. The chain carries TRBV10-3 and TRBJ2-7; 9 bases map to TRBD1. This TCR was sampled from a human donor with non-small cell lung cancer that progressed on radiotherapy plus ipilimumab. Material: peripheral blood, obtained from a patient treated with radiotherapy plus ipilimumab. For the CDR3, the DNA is TGTGCCATCAGTGAGACCACAGGGGGCATCTACGAGCAGTACTTC. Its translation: CAISETTGGIYEQYF.